The entry that follows covers one T cell receptor beta chain sequence. The record originates from a study of blood T cell repertoires in COVID-19. Across the whole study: The samples span acute and convalescent COVID-19 from the United States, Italy and Spain.

Germline trimming cut 6 bases from V and 7 bases from J; bases unmatched to any gene: 11. CDR1 is MDHEN, CDR2 SYDVKM, per germline. The CDR3 is made up of 15 amino acids. The authors' processing: Amplification of reference gene primers was used by the study to estimate nucleated cell counts. TCRdb's table, derived via immunoSEQ multiplex PCR, lists solely in-frame clones and lacks some. V and J calls and clone size are given by that table; D and trimming were obtained from the DNA. The sample holds 150,000 to 200,000 clones, roughly nine tenths seen once. The receptor was isolated from a man between 65 and 85 years old with acute or convalescent COVID-19. The source material was peripheral blood. The chain is built from TRBV28 and TRBJ2-1; TRBD1 aligns across 8 bases. The CDR3, as DNA: TGTGCCAGCAGCCTCATACCGGGACAGGTGAATGAGCAGTTCTTC. Residues: CASSLIPGQVNEQFF.